These 20 T cell receptor beta chains came from one sample sequenced in a study of shared clonotypes between healthy human individuals. Profiling relied on immunoSEQ multiplex PCR, and the TCRdb table lists in-frame clones only, not all of them. The repertoire holds around 350,000 clones, with less than 85% as singletons. The sequencing input was memory CD4+ T cells sorted from blood. Stated subset: CD45RA-negative fraction. The source of these receptors is a man aged 25-40 years in good health.

The rearrangement uses TRBV28 and TRBJ2-7, with unresolved D. CDR1 is MDHEN, CDR2 SYDVKM, per germline. The CDR3 totals 15 residues. V was clipped by 5 bases and J by 0 bases, with 14 bases between them. The CDR3 nucleotides are TGTGCCAGCAGTAGTTCCGGCAGCTCCTCCTACGAGCAGTACTTC. Translated: CASSSSGSSSYEQYF.

CDR3 DNA sequence: TGTGCCAGCACGTCGTCGGTCAGCTACGAGCAGTACTTC. Protein sequence: CASTSSVSYEQYF. V is TRBV27 and J is TRBJ2-7; D not resolved. CDR1 and CDR2 (germline): MNHEY, SMNVEV (reference sequence). The CDR3 extends over 13 amino acids. V was cut by 7 bases and J by 3 bases, with 13 bases left in between.

This clone showed up just a few times. The chain links TRBV5-4 to TRBJ1-4; D remains ambiguous. The V end lost 6 bases, the J end lost 0 bases, and 12 bases lay between the germline ends. Germline loops: CDR1 SGHNT, CDR2 YYREEE (reference sequence). The CDR3 runs to 15 residues. In DNA form, the CDR3 reads TGTGCCAGCACTTATCTAGGGACAACTAATGAAAAACTGTTTTTT. Protein product: CASTYLGTTNEKLFF.

The J gene is TRBJ2-2, the V gene TRBV27, with 7 bases lining up with TRBD2. The CDR3 length is 15 residues. J lost 4 bases, V lost 7 bases, and 9 bases had no gene match. Germline V gene data show CDR1 as MNHEY and CDR2 as SMNVEV (reference sequence). In DNA form, the CDR3 reads TGTGCCAGCAATCGCGGGAGCCCCCCCACCGGGGAGCTGTTTTTT. Translated, it gives CASNRGSPPTGELFF.

The chain joins TRBV19 to TRBJ1-5; D unclear. The germline V and J ends were trimmed by 4 bases and 4 bases, with 20 bases remaining between them. The CDR3 length is 17 residues. Germline V gene lookup returns CDR1 LNHDA and CDR2 SQIVND (reference sequence). This CDR3 reads CASSTEREMDDNQPQHF. In DNA form, the CDR3 reads TGTGCCAGTAGTACCGAGAGGGAGATGGATGATAATCAGCCCCAGCATTTT.

V and J are TRBV27 and TRBJ2-3, with D possibly matching TRBD1 (5 bases). The CDR3 sequence is 15 residues long. Trimming shortened V by 6 bases and J by 3 bases, and 16 bases separated the two germline ends. CDR1 is MNHEY and CDR2 is SMNVEV in the germline V gene (reference sequence). CDR3 residues: CASSPQGWKTDTQYF. CDR3 DNA: TGTGCCAGCAGCCCCCAGGGATGGAAGACAGATACGCAGTATTTT.

The CDR3 DNA reads as TGTGCCAGTAGTATGAGGACTTATAGCAATCAGCCCCAGCATTTT. It is translated as CASSMRTYSNQPQHF. The chain joins TRBV19 to TRBJ1-5; no reliable D call. Germline V gene lookup returns CDR1 LNHDA and CDR2 SQIVND (reference sequence). Trimming stripped 3 bases from V and 0 bases from J, with 9 bases between. The CDR3 is 15 amino acids.

The chain joins TRBV5-4 to TRBJ2-5, with TRBD1 matching over 11 bases. Unmatched junction bases numbered 15, after V lost 4 bases and J lost 4 bases. The CDR3 totals 18 residues. Per the germline V gene, CDR1 is SGHNT and CDR2 is YYREEE (reference sequence). The CDR3 protein is CASSRDPNRDRGGETQYF. DNA of the CDR3: TGTGCCAGCAGCCGAGACCCGAACCGGGACAGGGGGGGAGAGACCCAGTACTTC.

This clone has just a few counts. This chain uses TRBV9 with TRBJ2-4; 10 nucleotides match TRBD1. With V trimmed by 3 bases and J by 7 bases, 4 bases remained unmatched. Germline CDR1 and CDR2: SGDLS and YYNGEE. The CDR3 length is 14 residues. CDR3 in amino acids: CASSAGTGVNIQYF. DNA of the CDR3: TGTGCCAGCAGCGCCGGGACAGGGGTCAACATTCAGTACTTC.

This clone was counted once. The chain couples TRBV19 to TRBJ1-1; possibly TRBD1 for D (5 bases). The V end was cut by 6 bases, the J end by 5 bases, with 13 bases between. Germline CDR1 and CDR2: LNHDA and SQIVND (reference sequence). The CDR3 runs to 13 residues. The CDR3 reads CASSKPQGTEAFF. Written as DNA, the CDR3 is TGTGCCAGTAGCAAGCCTCAGGGTACTGAAGCTTTCTTT.

The V call is TRBV5-1, the J call TRBJ2-3; no firm D call. Germline V gene lookup returns CDR1 SGHRS and CDR2 YFSETQ. The V gene lost 4 bases and the J gene lost 0 bases, with 9 bases spanning the gap. The CDR3 loop spans 14 amino acids. The CDR3 nucleotides are TGCGCCAGCAGCACCGTGGACAGCACAGATACGCAGTATTTT. This gives the protein CASSTVDSTDTQYF.

This clone was seen many times. The chain joins TRBV2 to TRBJ2-2; TRBD1 agrees at 7 bases. Germline lookup yields CDR1 SNHLY and CDR2 FYNNEI. The J segment lost 3 bases and the V segment lost 8 bases, leaving 6 bases of the junction unmatched. The CDR3 consists of 14 residues. This CDR3 is CASVWDRDTGELFF. The CDR3 coding sequence is TGTGCCAGCGTCTGGGACAGAGACACCGGGGAGCTGTTTTTT.

The CDR3 here is CASSLTGDSYEQYF. The CDR3 nucleotides are TGTGCCAGCAGCTTGACGGGGGACTCCTACGAGCAGTACTTC. The gene calls are TRBV5-6 and TRBJ2-7, with D perhaps matching TRBD2 (6 bases). This CDR3 has 14 residues. Germline-derived CDR1 and CDR2 are SGHDT and YYEEEE. Trimming stripped 1 base from V and 0 bases from J, with 8 bases between.

This clone appeared a single time. The chain couples TRBV27 to TRBJ1-1; a weak D match, TRBD1 (5 bases). V was cut by 5 bases and J by 0 bases, with 16 bases left in between. This CDR3 contains 16 residues. The germline V gene has CDR1 MNHEY and CDR2 SMNVEV (reference sequence). The CDR3 protein is CASSGSGPVMNTEAFF. The CDR3 DNA is TGTGCCAGCAGTGGATCAGGGCCAGTTATGAACACTGAAGCTTTCTTT.

In this sample, this clone turned up a few times. The chain joins TRBV18 to TRBJ1-4, with 8 bases lining up with TRBD1. Looked up from germline, CDR1 is KGHSH and CDR2 is LQKENI. V shed 5 bases, J shed 13 bases, and the junction held 9 bases outside the gene matches. This CDR3 region has 13 residues. DNA for the CDR3: TGTGCCAGCTCAACGGGGACAGGTCAAGGACTGTTTTTT. Protein product: CASSTGTGQGLFF.

The genes are TRBV7-2 and TRBJ2-7, with D tentatively TRBD1 (6 bases). The CDR3 spans 16 residues. The V gene lost 3 bases and the J gene lost 1 base, with 16 bases spanning the gap. Germline V lookup: CDR1 SGHTA, CDR2 FQGNSA. The CDR3 nucleotides are TGTGCCAGCAGCTTTATAGGGGGTTCGTGGTCCTACGAGCAGTACTTC. Its translation: CASSFIGGSWSYEQYF.

This chain connects TRBV9 to TRBJ1-2, with D uncertain. Germline CDR1 reads SGDLS; CDR2 reads YYNGEE. The V gene lost 8 bases and the J gene lost 4 bases, with 21 bases spanning the gap. The CDR3 consists of 15 residues. This CDR3 reads CASSSGNGLAYGYTF. CDR3 bases: TGTGCCAGTAGCAGCGGAAACGGGCTCGCCTATGGCTACACCTTC.

The chain links TRBV6-5 to TRBJ2-1; D remains ambiguous. This CDR3 contains 11 residues. Germline lookup yields CDR1 MNHEY and CDR2 SVGAGI. V was clipped by 2 bases and J by 11 bases, with 7 bases between them. The CDR3 region has the DNA TGTGCCAGCAGTTACCTTGGTCAGCAGTTCTTC. Its translation is CASSYLGQQFF.

The gene calls are TRBV7-2 and TRBJ2-6; weak D call: TRBD2 (5 bases). The CDR3 has 16 residues. Germline V gene sequence: CDR1 SGHTA, CDR2 FQGNSA. Trimming pared 6 bases from V and 0 bases from J, leaving 12 bases between. The CDR3 DNA is TGTGCCAGCAGGAAGACTAAACCCTCTGGGGCCAACGTCCTGACTTTC. Its translation: CASRKTKPSGANVLTF.

The chain joins TRBV7-9 to TRBJ2-3; the D gene could be TRBD1 or TRBD2 (5 bases each). The germline CDR1 and CDR2 sequences are SEHNR and FQNEAQ (reference sequence). This CDR3 is 15 amino acids long. The germline V and J ends were trimmed by 8 bases and 0 bases, with 15 bases remaining between them. The CDR3 here is CASGPGTPSTDTQYF. CDR3 nucleotide sequence: TGTGCCAGCGGGCCCGGGACCCCCAGCACAGATACGCAGTATTTT.